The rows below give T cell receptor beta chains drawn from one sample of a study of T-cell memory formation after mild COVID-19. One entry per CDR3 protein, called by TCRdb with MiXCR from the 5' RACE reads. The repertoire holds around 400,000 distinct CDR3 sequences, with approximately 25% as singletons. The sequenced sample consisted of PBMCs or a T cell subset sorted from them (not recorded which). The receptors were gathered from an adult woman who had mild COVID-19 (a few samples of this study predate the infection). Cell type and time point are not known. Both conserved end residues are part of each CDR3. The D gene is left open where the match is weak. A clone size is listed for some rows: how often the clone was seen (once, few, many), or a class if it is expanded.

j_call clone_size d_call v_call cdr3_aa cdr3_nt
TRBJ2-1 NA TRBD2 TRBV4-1 CASSQTSNNEQFF TGCGCCAGCAGCCAGACTAGCAACAATGAGCAGTTCTTC
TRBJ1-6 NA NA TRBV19 CASSIEESWGSPLHF TGTGCCAGTAGTATAGAAGAAAGTTGGGGTTCACCCCTCCACTTT
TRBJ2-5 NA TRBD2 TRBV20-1 CSAGIGGGAGETQYF TGCAGTGCTGGCATAGGCGGGGGGGCCGGAGAGACCCAGTACTTC
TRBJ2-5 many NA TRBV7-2 CASTPSREETQYF TGTGCCAGCACCCCTTCGCGGGAAGAGACCCAGTACTTC
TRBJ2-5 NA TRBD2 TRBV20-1 CSARFSGREETQYF TGCAGTGCTCGATTTAGCGGGAGAGAAGAGACCCAGTACTTC
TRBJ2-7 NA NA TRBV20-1 CSARGADYEQYF TGCAGTGCTAGAGGGGCGGACTACGAGCAGTACTTC
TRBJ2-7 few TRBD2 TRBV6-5 CASSISGANSYEQYF TGTGCCAGCAGTATTAGCGGGGCGAACTCCTACGAGCAGTACTTC
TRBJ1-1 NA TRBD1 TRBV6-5 CACQAGTGYGNTEAFF TGTGCCTGCCAGGCCGGGACAGGGTATGGGAACACTGAAGCTTTCTTT
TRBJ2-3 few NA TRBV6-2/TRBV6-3 CASRKGLGGVGSDTQYF TGTGCCAGCAGGAAGGGGCTCGGGGGCGTTGGCTCAGATACGCAGTATTTT
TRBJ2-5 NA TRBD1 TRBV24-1 CATSDPPTGSRTQYF TGTGCCACCAGTGACCCTCCGACAGGGAGTAGGACCCAGTACTTC
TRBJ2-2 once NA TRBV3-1 CASSHLAGRRTGELFF TGTGCCAGCAGCCATTTAGCCGGAAGACGCACCGGGGAGCTGTTTTTT
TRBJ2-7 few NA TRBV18 CASSPQEGLWSYEQYF TGTGCCAGCTCACCACAGGAGGGGTTGTGGTCCTACGAGCAGTACTTC
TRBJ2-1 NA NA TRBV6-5 CASSRGFNEQFF TGTGCCAGCAGTCGGGGATTCAATGAGCAGTTCTTC
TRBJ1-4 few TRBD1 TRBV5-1 CASSFRTGSEKLFF TGCGCCAGCAGCTTCCGGACAGGCAGCGAAAAACTGTTTTTT
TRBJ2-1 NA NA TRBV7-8 CASSPGGAGASAYNEQFF TGTGCCAGCAGCCCAGGGGGAGCGGGAGCATCCGCCTACAATGAGCAGTTCTTC
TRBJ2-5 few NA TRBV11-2 CASSLGAGLRETQYF TGTGCCAGCAGCTTAGGCGCAGGACTGCGAGAGACCCAGTACTTC
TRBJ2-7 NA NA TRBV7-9 CASSRLDEQYF TGTGCCAGCAGCCGATTGGACGAGCAGTACTTC
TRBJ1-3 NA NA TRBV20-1 CSAEAIRARGNTIYF TGCAGTGCTGAGGCCATCAGGGCCCGTGGAAACACCATATATTTT